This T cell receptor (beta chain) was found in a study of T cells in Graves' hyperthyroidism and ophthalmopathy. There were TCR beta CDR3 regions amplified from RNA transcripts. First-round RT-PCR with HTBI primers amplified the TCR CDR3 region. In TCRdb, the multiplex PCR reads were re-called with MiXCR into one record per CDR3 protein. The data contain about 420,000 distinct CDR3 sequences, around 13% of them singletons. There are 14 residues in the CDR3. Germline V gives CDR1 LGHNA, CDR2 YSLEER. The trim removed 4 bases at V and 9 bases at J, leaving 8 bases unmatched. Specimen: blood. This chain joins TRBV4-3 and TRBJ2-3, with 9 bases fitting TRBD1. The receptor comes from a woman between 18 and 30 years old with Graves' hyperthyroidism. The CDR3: CASSLYRDRVTQYF. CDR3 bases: TGCGCCAGCAGCCTCTACCGGGACAGGGTCACGCAGTATTTT.